This TCR beta chain was obtained from a study of T cell repertoires in cytomegalovirus infection. Study summary: Indications of both CMV infection and matching HLA type were provided by public TCR beta signatures. Findings and limits, study-wide: Summed public TCR beta family frequency identified CMV carriers bearing the relevant HLA.

Germline CDR1 is SQVTM and CDR2 is ANQGSEA. CDR3 length: 14 amino acids. Trimming cost V 4 bases and J 4 bases, with 13 bases left between them. This clonotype was seen only a few times. The antigen is not known. TCRdb reprocessed the reads via MiXCR and lists one record per CDR3 protein. The sample consists of approximately 120,000 distinct CDR3 sequences, around 30% of them appearing once. Sequences were derived from CD8+ T cells from cultured PBMCs, sampled from culture after CMV antigen stimulation. The sequence was obtained from a human donor in good health (CMV status not recorded). Some clones in this sample may be carry-over from other donors' samples. This rearrangement joins TRBV29-1 to TRBJ2-2; weak D call: TRBD1 (5 bases). The DNA of the CDR3 is TGCAGCGTTGTCGGTCAGGGCACCACCGGGGAGCTGTTTTTT. Translation: CSVVGQGTTGELFF.